The 6 T cell receptor beta chains below come from one sample, sequenced in a study of blood T cell repertoires in COVID-19. TCRdb keeps only in-frame clones here, not all; method: immunoSEQ multiplex PCR. The sample consists of around 470,000 clones, 90% of them appearing once. Material for sequencing was PBMCs or T cells enriched from blood (not recorded which). These receptors all stem from a man between 18 and 35 years old who had recovered from COVID-19.

This clone was seen only a few times. Distinct nucleotide sequences in the sample also encode this CDR3. This chain uses TRBV28 with TRBJ2-5, with D tentatively TRBD1 (6 bases). The CDR3 runs to 15 residues. Germline CDR1 MDHEN, CDR2 SYDVKM. V was pared by 3 bases and J by 5 bases, with 16 bases between. DNA of the CDR3: TGTGCCAGCAGTTTGGGTGAAGGGGGATTGGAGACCCAGTACTTC. Translation gives CASSLGEGGLETQYF.

This chain joins TRBV5-1 and TRBJ1-2; D is uncertain. There are 13 residues in the CDR3. V was shortened by 0 bases and J by 6 bases, with 9 bases between the two germline ends. Germline lookup yields CDR1 SGHRS and CDR2 YFSETQ. CDR3 nucleotides: TGCGCCAGCAGCTTGGACAGAGAGAATGGCTACACCTTC. Its protein product is CASSLDRENGYTF.

The CDR3 coding sequence is TGTGCCAGCAGCTACCCTCGGACTGAAGCTTTCTTT. Encoded protein: CASSYPRTEAFF. The chain carries TRBV11-2 and TRBJ1-1; D gene ambiguous. The CDR3 consists of 12 residues. Germline V gives CDR1 SGHAT, CDR2 FQNNGV. Deletions cut 4 bases from V and 5 bases from J, with 8 bases between.

V is TRBV6-2 or TRBV6-3 and J is TRBJ2-7, with D possibly being TRBD2 (5 bases). The germline CDR1 and CDR2 sequences are MNHEY and SVGEGT. V was trimmed by 3 bases and J by 1 base, leaving 13 bases between them. This CDR3 spans 15 amino acids. The CDR3 nucleotides are TGTGCCAGCAGTTATCGGGGTTTAGGTTCCTACGAGCAGTACTTC. Translating it yields CASSYRGLGSYEQYF.

A word on this clone: Other DNA sequences in the same sample also yield this CDR3. J is TRBJ1-1 and V is TRBV6-5; 7 bases align to TRBD1. CDR1 is MNHEY and CDR2 is SVGAGI in the germline V gene. J was trimmed by 0 bases and V by 5 bases; bases with no gene match: 3. CDR3 length equals 14 residues. This chain's CDR3 is CASSRGQLNTEAFF. The CDR3 nucleotides read TGTGCCAGCAGTAGGGGACAGCTGAACACTGAAGCTTTCTTT.

The V and J genes are TRBV6-5 and TRBJ1-1; 7 nucleotides line up with TRBD1. Trimming removed 7 bases from V and 2 bases from J; junction bases left unmatched: 10. The CDR3 is made up of 15 amino acids. In germline, CDR1 is MNHEY, CDR2 SVGAGI. Here the CDR3 reads CASKLQQGYNTEAFF. The CDR3 nucleotides read TGTGCCAGCAAGTTACAACAGGGGTATAACACTGAAGCTTTCTTT.